This T cell receptor beta chain was profiled in a study of blood T cell repertoires in COVID-19. In the authors' methods: Reference gene primers were amplified, and this amplification served to estimate nucleated cell counts. TCRdb's copy holds only in-frame clones and misses some; the assay was immunoSEQ multiplex PCR. The V and J calls and clone size come from that table; D and trimming were worked out from the DNA. The sample lists tens of thousands of clones, 90% occurring once. V lost 2 bases and J 0 bases, leaving 7 bases between the germline ends. Germline V CDR1 and CDR2: LGHDT, YNNKEL (reference sequence). The CDR3 sequence is 14 residues long.

This chain links TRBV3-1 (or the pseudogene TRBV3-2) with TRBJ2-5, with D possibly TRBD2 on 5 matching bases. This clonotype originated in a middle-aged man with acute or convalescent COVID-19. The source material was peripheral blood. The CDR3, as DNA: TGTGCCAGCAGCCAACGGGAAAACCAAGAGACCCAGTACTTC. It codes for CASSQRENQETQYF.